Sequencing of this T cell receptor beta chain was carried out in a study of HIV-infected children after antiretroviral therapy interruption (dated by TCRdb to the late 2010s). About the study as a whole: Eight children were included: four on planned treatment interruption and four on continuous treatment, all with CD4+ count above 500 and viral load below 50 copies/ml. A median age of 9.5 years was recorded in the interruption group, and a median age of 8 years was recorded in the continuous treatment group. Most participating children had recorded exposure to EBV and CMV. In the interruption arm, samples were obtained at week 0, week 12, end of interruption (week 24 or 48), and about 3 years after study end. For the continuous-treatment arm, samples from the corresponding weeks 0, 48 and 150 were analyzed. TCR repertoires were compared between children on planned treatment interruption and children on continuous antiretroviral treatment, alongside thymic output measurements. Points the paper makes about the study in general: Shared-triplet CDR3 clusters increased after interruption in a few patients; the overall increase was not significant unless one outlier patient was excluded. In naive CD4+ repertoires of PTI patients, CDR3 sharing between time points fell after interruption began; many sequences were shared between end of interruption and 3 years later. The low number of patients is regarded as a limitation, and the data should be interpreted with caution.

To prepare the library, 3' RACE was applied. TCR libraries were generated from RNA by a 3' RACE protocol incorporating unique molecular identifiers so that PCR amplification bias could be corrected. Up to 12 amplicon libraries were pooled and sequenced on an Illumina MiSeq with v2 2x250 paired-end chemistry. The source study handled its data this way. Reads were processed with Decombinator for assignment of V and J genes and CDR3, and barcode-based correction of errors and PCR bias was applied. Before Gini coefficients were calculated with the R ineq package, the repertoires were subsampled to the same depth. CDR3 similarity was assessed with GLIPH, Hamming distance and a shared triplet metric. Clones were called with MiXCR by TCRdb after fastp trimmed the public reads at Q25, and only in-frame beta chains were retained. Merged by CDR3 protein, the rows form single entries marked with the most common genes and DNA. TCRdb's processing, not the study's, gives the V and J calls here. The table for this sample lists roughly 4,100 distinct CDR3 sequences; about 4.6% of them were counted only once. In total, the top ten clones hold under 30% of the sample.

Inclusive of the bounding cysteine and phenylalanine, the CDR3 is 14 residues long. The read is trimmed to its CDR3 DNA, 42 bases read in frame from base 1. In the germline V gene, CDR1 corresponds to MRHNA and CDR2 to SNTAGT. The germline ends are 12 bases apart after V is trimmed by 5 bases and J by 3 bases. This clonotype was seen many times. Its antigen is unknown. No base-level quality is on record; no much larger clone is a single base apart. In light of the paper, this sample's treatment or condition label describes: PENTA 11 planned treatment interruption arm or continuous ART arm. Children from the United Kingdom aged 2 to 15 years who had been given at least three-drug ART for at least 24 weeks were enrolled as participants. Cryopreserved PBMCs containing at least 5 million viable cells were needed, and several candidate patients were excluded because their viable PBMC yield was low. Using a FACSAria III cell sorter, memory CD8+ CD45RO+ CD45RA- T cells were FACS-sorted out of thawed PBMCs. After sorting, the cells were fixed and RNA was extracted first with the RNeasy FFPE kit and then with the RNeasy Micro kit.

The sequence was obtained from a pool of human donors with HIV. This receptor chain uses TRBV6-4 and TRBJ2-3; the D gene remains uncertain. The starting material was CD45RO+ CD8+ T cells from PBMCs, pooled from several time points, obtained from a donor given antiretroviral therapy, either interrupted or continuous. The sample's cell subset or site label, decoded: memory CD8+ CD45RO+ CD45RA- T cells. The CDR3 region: CASSSTGETDTQYF. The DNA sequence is TGTGCCAGCAGTTCGACGGGCGAAACAGATACGCAGTATTTT.